This entry concerns a single T cell receptor (beta chain). Construction of the TCR beta libraries employed iRepertoire HTBI primers in conjunction with Arm-PCR of CDR3 regions. TCRdb reprocessed the multiplex PCR reads via MiXCR and lists one record per CDR3 protein. The table lists about 620,000 distinct CDR3 sequences, roughly 16% of them singletons, with approximately 20% in the top ten. The sample belongs to a study of regulatory T cells in long-lasting Graves disease. Time point indicated: newly diagnosed GD, antithyroid drugs for less than 3 months. The TCR library was made from RNA that had been extracted from PBMCs in TRIzol. Each patient gave approximately 9.2 milliliters of EDTA-anticoagulated peripheral blood. The same specimen was also included in a second study, on T cells in Graves' hyperthyroidism and ophthalmopathy. As reported in that work: Most thyroid clonotypes expanded above 0.001 appeared in blood too. Ophthalmopathy was predicted by the model a median of roughly 6.6 months ahead of onset.

The receptor's source is a woman aged 30 to 39 with Graves disease. Specimen: peripheral blood mononuclear cells (PBMCs), collected at new diagnosis, from a patient treated with antithyroid drugs.

The CDR3 sequence: CASSQVVNTAANTGELFF. The CDR3 region has the DNA TGTGCCAGCAGCCAGGTCGTTAATACAGCAGCGAACACCGGGGAGCTGTTTTTT. The chain joins TRBV3-1 to TRBJ2-2; no firm D call. There are 18 residues in the CDR3. V shed 3 bases and J shed 0 bases, with 17 bases lying between them. From germline, CDR1 is LGHDT and CDR2 YNNKEL (reference sequence).